One and the same sample provided the 2 T cell receptor beta chains below, sequenced in a study of early T cells in non-severe SARS-CoV-2 infection. TCRdb used MiXCR to reprocess the 5' RACE reads, holding one entry per CDR3 protein. Among tens of thousands of distinct CDR3 sequences listed, roughly a tenth were seen once. The sequencing sample was made of whole blood. These receptors originate from an adult who was a healthcare worker with PCR-confirmed SARS-CoV-2 infection or an uninfected control (not recorded which).

This chain links TRBV2 with TRBJ2-3; TRBD2 agrees at 8 bases. The CDR3 contains 16 residues. Trimming took 6 bases from V and 7 from J; bases not matched to a gene: 15. Germline CDR1 SNHLY, CDR2 FYNNEI. CDR3 residues: CASSVAGRIKGNTQYF. CDR3 DNA: TGTGCCAGCAGCGTAGCGGGACGAATAAAGGGAAATACGCAGTATTTT.

This clonotype was detected many times. The chain recombines TRBV15 with TRBJ2-3; the D gene is possibly TRBD2 (5 bases). In germline, CDR1 is LNHNV, CDR2 YYDKDF (reference sequence). The V end was cut by 6 bases, the J end by 4 bases, with 17 bases between. CDR3 length: 15 amino acids. Here the CDR3 DNA reads TGTGCCACCAGTTTGAGGCGGGCCCAGGCAGATACGCAGTATTTT. Translated: CATSLRRAQADTQYF.